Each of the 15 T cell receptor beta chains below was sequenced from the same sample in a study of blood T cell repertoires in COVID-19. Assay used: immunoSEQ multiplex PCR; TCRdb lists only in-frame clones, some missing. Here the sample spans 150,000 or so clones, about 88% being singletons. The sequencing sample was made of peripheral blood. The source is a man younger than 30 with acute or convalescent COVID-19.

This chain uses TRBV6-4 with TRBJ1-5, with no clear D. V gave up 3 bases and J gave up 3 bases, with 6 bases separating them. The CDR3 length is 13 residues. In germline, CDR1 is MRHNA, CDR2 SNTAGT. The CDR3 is CASSDGPNQPQHF. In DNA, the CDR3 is TGTGCCAGCAGTGATGGCCCCAATCAGCCCCAGCATTTT.

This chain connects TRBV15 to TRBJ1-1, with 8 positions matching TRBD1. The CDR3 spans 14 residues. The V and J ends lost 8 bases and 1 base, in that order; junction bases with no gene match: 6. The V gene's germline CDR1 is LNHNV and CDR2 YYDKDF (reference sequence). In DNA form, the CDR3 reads TGTGCCACCGTCCAGGGGGCAAGGAACACTGAAGCTTTCTTT. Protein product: CATVQGARNTEAFF. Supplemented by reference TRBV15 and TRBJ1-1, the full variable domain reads DAMVIQNPRYQVTQFGKPVTLSCSQTLNHNVMYWYQQKSSQAPKLLFHYYDKDFNNEADTPDNFQSRRPNTSFCFLDIRSPGLGDTAMYLCATVQGARNTEAFFGQGTRLTVV.

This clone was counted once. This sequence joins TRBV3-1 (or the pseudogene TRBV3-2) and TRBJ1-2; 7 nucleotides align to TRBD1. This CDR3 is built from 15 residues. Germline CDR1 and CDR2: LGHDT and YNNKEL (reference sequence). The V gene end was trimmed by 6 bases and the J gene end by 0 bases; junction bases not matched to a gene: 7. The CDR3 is CASRRTGAPNYGYTF. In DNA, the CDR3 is TGTGCCAGCAGACGAACAGGGGCCCCTAACTATGGCTACACCTTC.

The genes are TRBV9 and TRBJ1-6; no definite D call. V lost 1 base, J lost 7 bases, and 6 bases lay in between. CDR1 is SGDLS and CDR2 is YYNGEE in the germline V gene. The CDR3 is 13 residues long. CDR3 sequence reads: CASSVKANSPLHF. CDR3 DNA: TGTGCCAGCAGCGTAAAAGCGAATTCACCCCTCCACTTT. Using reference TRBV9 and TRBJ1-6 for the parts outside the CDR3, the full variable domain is DSGVTQTPKHLITATGQRVTLRCSPRSGDLSVYWYQQSLDQGLQFLIQYYNGEERAKGNILERFSAQQFPDLHSELNLSSLELGDSALYFCASSVKANSPLHFGNGTRLTVT.

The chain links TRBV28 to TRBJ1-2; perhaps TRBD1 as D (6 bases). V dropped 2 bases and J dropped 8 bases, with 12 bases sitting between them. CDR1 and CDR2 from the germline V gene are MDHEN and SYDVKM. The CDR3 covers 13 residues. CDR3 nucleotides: TGTGCCAGCAGTTTAAGGGGGACGGGAGGCTACACCTTC. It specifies CASSLRGTGGYTF.

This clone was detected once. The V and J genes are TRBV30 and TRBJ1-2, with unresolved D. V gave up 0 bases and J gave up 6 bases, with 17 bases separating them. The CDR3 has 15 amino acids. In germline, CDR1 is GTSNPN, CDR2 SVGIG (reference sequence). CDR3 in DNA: TGTGCCTGGAGTGTAGTCCGGGGAGGAGGGAATGGCTACACCTTC. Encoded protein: CAWSVVRGGGNGYTF. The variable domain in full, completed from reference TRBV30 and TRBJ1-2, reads SQTIHQWPATLVQPVGSPLSLECTVEGTSNPNLYWYRQAAGRGLQLLFYSVGIGQISSEVPQNLSASRPQDRQFILSSKKLLLSDSGFYLCAWSVVRGGGNGYTFGSGTRLTVV.

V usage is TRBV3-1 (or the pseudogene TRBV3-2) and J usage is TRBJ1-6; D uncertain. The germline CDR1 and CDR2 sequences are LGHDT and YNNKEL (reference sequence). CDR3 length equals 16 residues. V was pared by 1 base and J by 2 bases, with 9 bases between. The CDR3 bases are TGTGCCAGCAGCCAAGTCTTGCAGACCTATAATTCACCCCTCCACTTT. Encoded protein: CASSQVLQTYNSPLHF.

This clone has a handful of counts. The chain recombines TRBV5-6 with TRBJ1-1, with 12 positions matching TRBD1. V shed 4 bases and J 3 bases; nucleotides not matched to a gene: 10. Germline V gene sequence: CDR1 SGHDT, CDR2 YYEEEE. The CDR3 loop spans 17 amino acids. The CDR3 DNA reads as TGTGCCAGCAGCATAACCGGGACAGGGGGCCGGTACACTGAAGCTTTCTTT. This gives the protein CASSITGTGGRYTEAFF.

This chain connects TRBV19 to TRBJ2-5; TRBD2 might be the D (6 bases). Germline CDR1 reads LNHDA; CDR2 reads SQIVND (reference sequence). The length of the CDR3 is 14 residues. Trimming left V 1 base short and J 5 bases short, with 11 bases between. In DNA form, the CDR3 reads TGTGCCAGTAGTATAGGTTCAGGGAGGGAGACCCAGTACTTC. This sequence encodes CASSIGSGRETQYF.

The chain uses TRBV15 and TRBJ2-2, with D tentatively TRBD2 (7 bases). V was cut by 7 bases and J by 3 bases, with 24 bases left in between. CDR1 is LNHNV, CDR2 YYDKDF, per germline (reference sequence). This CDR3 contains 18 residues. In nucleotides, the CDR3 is TGTGCCACCACCCCCGGGGTTGTCGGGGGGCGAGACACCGGGGAGCTGTTTTTT. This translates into CATTPGVVGGRDTGELFF.

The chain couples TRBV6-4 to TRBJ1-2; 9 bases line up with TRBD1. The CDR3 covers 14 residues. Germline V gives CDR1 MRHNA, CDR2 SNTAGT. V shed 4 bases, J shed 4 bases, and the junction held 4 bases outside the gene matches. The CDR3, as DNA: TGTGCCAGCAGTGGCACAGGGGGCAGCTATGGCTACACCTTC. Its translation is CASSGTGGSYGYTF.

CDR3 sequence reads: CASSPRTGGFEQYV. Written as DNA, the CDR3 is TGTGCCAGCAGCCCTAGGACAGGGGGCTTCGAGCAGTACGTC. This chain connects TRBV7-9 to TRBJ2-7, with 11 bases that match TRBD1. V lost 5 bases and J lost 6; bases outside the gene matches: 6. This CDR3 has 14 residues. The germline CDR1 and CDR2 sequences are SEHNR and FQNEAQ (reference sequence).

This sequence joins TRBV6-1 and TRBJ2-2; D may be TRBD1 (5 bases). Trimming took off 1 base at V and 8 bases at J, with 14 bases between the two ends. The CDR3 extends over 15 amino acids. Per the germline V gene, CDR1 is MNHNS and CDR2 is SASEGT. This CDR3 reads CASSEDEGVGGELFF. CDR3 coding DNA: TGTGCCAGCAGTGAAGACGAAGGGGTCGGGGGGGAGCTGTTTTTT.

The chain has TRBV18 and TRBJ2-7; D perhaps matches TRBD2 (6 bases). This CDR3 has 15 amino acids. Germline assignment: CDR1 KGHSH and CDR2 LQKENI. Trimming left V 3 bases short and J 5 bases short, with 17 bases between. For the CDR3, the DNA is TGTGCCAGCTCACCGGAACGGGGGACCCGCAACGAGCAGTACTTC. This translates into CASSPERGTRNEQYF.

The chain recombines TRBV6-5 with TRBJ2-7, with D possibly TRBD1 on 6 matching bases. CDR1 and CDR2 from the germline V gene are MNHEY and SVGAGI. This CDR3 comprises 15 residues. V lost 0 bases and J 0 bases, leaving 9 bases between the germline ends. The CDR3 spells CASSYSRDTSYEQYF. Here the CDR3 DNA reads TGTGCCAGCAGTTACTCCCGGGACACCTCCTACGAGCAGTACTTC.